This TCR beta chain was profiled in a study of T-cell memory formation after mild COVID-19 listed by TCRdb under 2021. Concerning the study at large: Most TCR sequence clusters were specific to one of the two donors. In a couple of donors, T-cell clones that expanded and contracted after mild COVID-19 were followed by sequencing TCRalpha and TCRbeta repertoires longitudinally. The cohort was made up of two young adult volunteers, one female and one male, who were previously healthy.

This clonotype was seen ten or more times. No antigen is known for it. Base qualities are not provided; no much larger clone lies one nucleotide away. The junction shows trimming of 4 bases on V and 5 bases on J, plus 14 bases between the germline ends. Based on the germline V gene (reference sequence), the CDR1 and CDR2 sequences are SGHNT and YYREEE. From cysteine to phenylalanine, the CDR3 is 14 amino acids long. CDR3 DNA only is kept here, 42 bases in frame from base 1. Study-level results and caveats: The detection of some responding clones in pre-infection memory suggests that pre-existing cross-reactive memory T cells joined the SARS-CoV-2 response. Contracting CD4+ clones were found mainly in CM and EM memory subsets, while CD8+ clones were enriched in EMRA. Only a couple of mild cases were covered in the study, and larger cohorts including severe cases with pre-infection samples were considered necessary. From day 15 to 85, contracting clones showed balanced CD4/CD8 phenotypes, whereas a second wave of clones that expanded from day 15 to 37 leaned towards CD4+. The second-wave clones that peaked on day 37 were not confirmed to be SARS-CoV-2 specific.

Ficoll-Paque density gradient centrifugation was the method used to isolate PBMCs. Reads for this sample came from an Illumina NovaSeq 6000. TCRalpha and TCRbeta cDNA libraries were built by 5'RACE with constant-segment primers, adding sample barcodes and unique molecular identifiers. RNA was extracted from every sample with Trizol reagent. Libraries were amplified in two PCR steps, with a second sample barcode and Illumina TruSeq adapters added in the second step. The libraries were sequenced on an Illumina NovaSeq using 2 x 150 bp paired-end reads. Per the original workflow: The reads were demultiplexed and collapsed into UMI-guided consensus sequences using migec v1.2.7. Using mixcr v2.1.11, UMI consensuses were aligned to TRA and TRB V and J templates and then assembled into clonotypes. Clonotypes were classified as expanded or contracted when called significant by both edgeR and NoisET, with noise models trained on biological replicates. For edgeR calls, the cutoffs were a false discovery rate-adjusted p below 0.01 and a log2 fold-change threshold of 1. PCA with hierarchical clustering of max-normalized trajectories of the 1000 most abundant clonotypes was used as exploratory dynamics analysis. Separately sequenced CD4+ and CD8+ repertoires were used to assign a CD4 or CD8 phenotype to each responding clone. Clones were called with MiXCR by TCRdb after fastp trimmed the public reads at Q25, and only in-frame beta chains were retained. Rows with one shared CDR3 protein collapse into an entry with the most common genes and DNA. What appears here as the V and J calls and clone size reflects TCRdb's work, not the paper's. Counted in this sample were about 430,000 distinct CDR3 sequences; 15% to 20% of them appeared once. Roughly a fifth of the sample goes to the ten largest clones.

Here the chain combines TRBV5-4 and TRBJ2-3; the D gene is perhaps TRBD1, from 6 matching bases. The clonotype comes from a man younger than 35 who had mild COVID-19 (a few samples of this study predate the infection). The sample titles of this study are shuffled in the database, so cell type and time point are left out; the donor was told from shared clones. Specimen: PBMCs or a T cell subset sorted from them (not recorded which). The nucleotide sequence reads TGTGCCAGCAGCCAAACCAAAGGGGGAGATACGCAGTATTTT. It codes for CASSQTKGGDTQYF.